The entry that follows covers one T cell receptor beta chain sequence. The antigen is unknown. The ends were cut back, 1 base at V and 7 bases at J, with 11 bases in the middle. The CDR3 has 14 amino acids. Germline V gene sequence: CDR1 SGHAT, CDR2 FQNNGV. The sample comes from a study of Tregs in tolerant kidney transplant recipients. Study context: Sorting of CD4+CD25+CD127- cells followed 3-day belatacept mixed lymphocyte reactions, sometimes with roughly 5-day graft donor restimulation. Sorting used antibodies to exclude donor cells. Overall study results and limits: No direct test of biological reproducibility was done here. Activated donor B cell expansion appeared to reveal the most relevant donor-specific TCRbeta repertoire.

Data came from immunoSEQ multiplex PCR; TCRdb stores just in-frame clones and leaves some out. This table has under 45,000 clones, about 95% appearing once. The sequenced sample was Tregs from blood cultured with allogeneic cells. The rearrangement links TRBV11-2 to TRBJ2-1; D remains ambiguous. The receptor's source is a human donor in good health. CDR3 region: CASSLVVKPNEQFF. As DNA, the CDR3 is TGTGCCAGCAGCTTAGTAGTAAAACCAAATGAGCAGTTCTTC. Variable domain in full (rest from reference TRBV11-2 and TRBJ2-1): EAGVAQSPRYKIIEKRQSVAFWCNPISGHATLYWYQQILGQGPKLLIQFQNNGVVDDSQLPKDRFSAERLKGVDSTLKIQPAKLEDSAVYLCASSLVVKPNEQFFGPGTRLTVL.